The 21 T cell receptor beta chains reported below all come from one sample, sequenced in a study of T-cell memory formation after mild COVID-19. MiXCR was run by TCRdb on the 5' RACE reads, yielding one entry per CDR3 protein. This sample has some 600,000 distinct CDR3 sequences, with approximately 15% found just once. The sample comprised PBMCs or a T cell subset sorted from them (not recorded which). The origin of the receptors is an adult woman who had mild COVID-19 (a few samples of this study predate the infection). Cell type and time point are not known.

This clonotype was seen more than once but under ten times. The chain employs TRBV30 and TRBJ1-2, with a possible D match to TRBD1 (6 bases). Germline CDR1 reads GTSNPN; CDR2 reads SVGIG (reference sequence). The CDR3 has 11 residues. Trimming took off 7 bases at V and 6 bases at J, with 12 bases between the two ends. For the CDR3, the DNA is TGTGCCTTCAACAGGGCACATGGCTACACCTTC. This gives the protein CAFNRAHGYTF.

This clonotype was observed a few times. V gene TRBV7-2 combines with J gene TRBJ1-1; 7 bases are shared with TRBD1. CDR3 length: 15 residues. Germline CDR1 and CDR2: SGHTA and FQGNSA. Trimming at V came to 7 bases and at J to 0 bases, leaving 8 bases not matched to a gene. As DNA, the CDR3 is TGTGCCAGCACCGCCGGGACAGACTTGAACACTGAAGCTTTCTTT. It translates to CASTAGTDLNTEAFF.

The chain employs TRBV12-3 or TRBV12-4 and TRBJ1-1, with a tentative D call TRBD1 (6 bases). Trimming took off 4 bases at V and 6 bases at J, with 12 bases between the two ends. The CDR3 has 13 residues. In DNA form, the CDR3 reads TGTGCCAGCAGTTATCGGGGGGCGTCTGAAGCTTTCTTT. As protein: CASSYRGASEAFF.

J is TRBJ1-1 and V is TRBV10-3; 7 bases agree with TRBD1. CDR3 length equals 13 residues. The germline V gene encodes CDR1 ENHRY and CDR2 SYGVKD. The V segment lost 5 bases and the J segment 2 bases; nucleotides outside the gene matches: 2. CDR3 DNA: TGTGCCATCAGTCGGGACAGAAACACTGAAGCTTTCTTT. Encoded protein: CAISRDRNTEAFF.

This clonotype appeared many times. The rearrangement joins TRBV5-5 to TRBJ2-1, with a possible D match to TRBD2 (5 bases). V dropped 2 bases and J dropped 2 bases, with 11 bases sitting between them. This CDR3 spans 15 amino acids. Germline CDR1 is SGHKS and CDR2 is YYEKEE (reference sequence). Here the CDR3 DNA reads TGTGCCAGCAGCTTACGTGGGGAGCCCTACAATGAGCAGTTCTTC. It translates to CASSLRGEPYNEQFF.

The rearrangement joins TRBV29-1 to TRBJ2-7, with TRBD2 matching over 8 bases. The CDR3 is made up of 14 amino acids. CDR1 SQVTM and CDR2 ANQGSEA come from the germline V gene. Losses at the gene ends were 4 bases for V and 6 bases for J; bases not matched to a gene: 11. CDR3 DNA sequence: TGCAGCGTTGGAAGGCGGGGGGAATCGGGCGAGCAGTACTTC. Translating it yields CSVGRRGESGEQYF.

Only a few counts were recorded for this clonotype. The V call is TRBV25-1, the J call TRBJ1-3, with TRBD1 identical over 8 bases. Germline values: CDR1 MGHDK, CDR2 SYGVNS. The length of the CDR3 is 16 residues. With 3 bases clipped from V and 0 bases from J, the junction kept 4 bases outside the gene matches. The CDR3, as DNA: TGTGCCAGCAGTGATAACAGGGGGTCCTCTGGAAACACCATATATTTT. This sequence encodes CASSDNRGSSGNTIYF.

CDR3 bases: TGTGCCAGCAGCTTAGTTCAAGTTGAAGCTTTCTTT. It yields the protein CASSLVQVEAFF. V is TRBV11-3 and J is TRBJ1-1; D is unresolved. V was cut by 1 base and J by 7 bases, with 7 bases left in between. Germline values: CDR1 SGHNT, CDR2 YENEEA. This CDR3 region has 12 residues. Using reference TRBV11-3 and TRBJ1-1 for the parts outside the CDR3, the full variable domain is EAGVVQSPRYKIIEKKQPVAFWCNPISGHNTLYWYLQNLGQGPELLIRYENEEAVDDSQLPKDRFSAERLKGVDSTLKIQPAELGDSAVYLCASSLVQVEAFFGQGTRLTVV.

This clonotype was seen once. The chain recombines TRBV5-1 with TRBJ1-4; 7 bases align to TRBD1. This CDR3 has 15 amino acids. J gave up 8 bases and V 3 bases, and 10 bases lay outside the gene matches. The germline CDR1 and CDR2 sequences are SGHRS and YFSETQ. The CDR3 DNA follows: TGCGCCAGCAGCTCGAACCGGGACAGCCACGAAAAACTGTTTTTT. It codes for CASSSNRDSHEKLFF.

This clonotype appeared a few times. This chain uses TRBV5-6 with TRBJ1-5; D might be TRBD1 (5 bases). Germline values: CDR1 SGHDT, CDR2 YYEEEE. The CDR3 is 14 residues long. V was pared by 0 bases and J by 6 bases, with 10 bases between. In nucleotides, the CDR3 is TGTGCCAGCAGCTTGGGGGGGTTCGGTCAGCCCCAGCATTTT. Translating gives CASSLGGFGQPQHF.

The chain joins TRBV19 to TRBJ2-7; D unclear. The ends were cut back, 2 bases at V and 3 bases at J, with 14 bases in the middle. Germline values: CDR1 LNHDA, CDR2 SQIVND (reference sequence). CDR3 length: 15 amino acids. The CDR3 sequence is CASSIQARSYYEQYF. For the CDR3, the DNA is TGTGCCAGTAGTATACAGGCACGGTCCTACTACGAGCAGTACTTC.

J is TRBJ1-3 and V is TRBV14; 9 bases are shared with TRBD1. This CDR3 has 15 residues. With V trimmed by 0 bases and J by 7 bases, 4 bases remained unmatched. Germline CDR1 is SGHDN and CDR2 is FVKESK. This CDR3 reads CASSQERTGANTIYF. Written as DNA, the CDR3 is TGTGCCAGCAGCCAAGAGAGGACAGGGGCGAACACCATATATTTT.

The rearrangement uses TRBV7-9 and TRBJ1-6; D is perhaps TRBD1 (5 bases). The CDR3 is 14 residues long. In germline, CDR1 is SEHNR, CDR2 FQNEAQ (reference sequence). Trimming cost V 5 bases and J 7 bases, with 12 bases left between them. The CDR3 region is CASSPFRVNSPLHF. The CDR3 DNA sequence: TGTGCCAGCAGCCCGTTCAGGGTAAATTCACCCCTCCACTTT.

A few counts support this clonotype. V and J are TRBV4-1 and TRBJ2-5, with D possibly TRBD1 on 7 matching bases. Trimming stripped 1 base from V and 2 bases from J, with 17 bases between. The germline V gene has CDR1 MGHRA and CDR2 YSYEKL. This CDR3 has 17 amino acids. The CDR3 sequence is CASSQGSSQGGQETQYF. The CDR3 DNA is TGCGCCAGCAGCCAAGGTTCTTCCCAGGGGGGACAAGAGACCCAGTACTTC.

This clonotype was seen a few times. This chain connects TRBV27 to TRBJ2-5, with TRBD1 matching 7 bases. Per the germline V gene, CDR1 is MNHEY and CDR2 is SMNVEV (reference sequence). The CDR3 extends over 15 amino acids. Unmatched junction bases numbered 7, after V lost 5 bases and J lost 1 base. In DNA form, the CDR3 reads TGTGCCAGCAGTCCCCTAGACAGGGCCCAAGAGACCCAGTACTTC. It yields the protein CASSPLDRAQETQYF.

This clonotype was found a few times. The genes are TRBV6-2 or TRBV6-3 and TRBJ1-2, with D hard to call. Germline CDR1 MNHEY, CDR2 SVGEGT. This CDR3 has 15 residues. Trimming took off 6 bases at V and 6 bases at J, with 20 bases between the two ends. The DNA of the CDR3 is TGTGCCAGCAGCCCCCCGGGCAGCGGACGCCATGGCTACACCTTC. It encodes CASSPPGSGRHGYTF.

This clonotype has only a few counts. The genes are TRBV19 and TRBJ2-7; possible D gene TRBD1, 5 bases. Trimming stripped 4 bases from V and 5 bases from J, with 12 bases between. This CDR3 comprises 13 residues. Germline V gives CDR1 LNHDA, CDR2 SQIVND (reference sequence). The CDR3 is CASSTAGRNEQYF. The CDR3 nucleotides are TGTGCCAGTAGTACGGCAGGGCGAAACGAGCAGTACTTC. The whole variable domain, filled in from reference TRBV19 and TRBJ2-7, reads DGGITQSPKYLFRKEGQNVTLSCEQNLNHDAMYWYRQDPGQGLRLIYYSQIVNDFQKGDIAEGYSVSREKKESFPLTVTSAQKNPTAFYLCASSTAGRNEQYFGPGTRLTVT.

The CDR3 is CSARSSDRGNQPQHF. For the CDR3, the DNA is TGCAGTGCTCGTTCCTCGGACAGGGGAAATCAGCCCCAGCATTTT. The chain has TRBV20-1 and TRBJ1-5, with 9 bases that match TRBD1. V lost 5 bases to trimming and J lost 4 bases; unmatched junction nucleotides: 9. CDR3 length equals 15 residues. The germline V gene has CDR1 DFQATT and CDR2 SNEGSKA (reference sequence).

The CDR3 DNA follows: TGTGCCAGCAGTCGTACGGAAGGGTACAATGAGCAGTTCTTC. Protein product: CASSRTEGYNEQFF. V usage is TRBV12-3 or TRBV12-4 and J usage is TRBJ2-1, with unresolved D. Trimming removed 5 bases at V and 4 bases at J, with 12 bases between. The CDR3 spans 14 residues.

A few counts support this clonotype. This chain uses TRBV4-1 with TRBJ1-6, with D possibly being TRBD1 (6 bases). This CDR3 region has 17 residues. Germline V CDR1 and CDR2: MGHRA, YSYEKL. V lost 1 base, J lost 9 bases, and 19 bases lay in between. CDR3 DNA: TGCGCCAGCAGCCAAGGCCCCCCGGGGGCGCGTAGTTCACCCCTCCACTTT. As protein: CASSQGPPGARSSPLHF.

This chain uses TRBV4-2 with TRBJ1-2, with TRBD1 identical over 9 bases. The CDR3 totals 14 residues. Trimming took 3 bases from V and 6 from J; bases not matched to a gene: 5. From germline, CDR1 is LGHNA and CDR2 YNFKEQ. In DNA, the CDR3 is TGTGCCAGCAGCCAGGGAGGACAGGGGAATGGCTACACCTTC. Translated: CASSQGGQGNGYTF.